This T cell receptor beta chain is drawn from a study of cytomegalovirus exposure and HLA in healthy donors. Generated by immunoSEQ multiplex PCR, the TCRdb table keeps only in-frame clones and is missing some. The table records approximately 110,000 clones, 94% of them present only once. Germline V gene data show CDR1 as MNHEY and CDR2 as SVGAGI. This CDR3 comprises 13 residues. V was clipped by 6 bases and J by 2 bases; unmatched bases: 2. Study-level points and caveats: The authors listed 150 to 200 TCR beta chains as cytomegalovirus-associated.

Details on this clone: Its antigen is as yet unknown.

The clonotype originates from a woman aged 18 to 35 in good health and CMV-seronegative. The sample comprised PBMCs. This rearrangement joins TRBV6-5 to TRBJ1-1; 8 bases match TRBD1. CDR3 bases: TGTGCCAGCAGGGGACAGGTTAACACTGAAGCTTTCTTT. This translates into CASRGQVNTEAFF.